These T cell receptor beta chains were read from a single sample in a study of blood T cells in healthy people across ages. A single record per CDR3 protein comes from TCRdb applying MiXCR to the 5' RACE reads. Here the sample spans under 2 million distinct CDR3 sequences, around 35% being singletons. The sequenced material came from blood. The receptors come from a woman in her 30s in good health. Each CDR3 is given with its conserved first and last residue. Fields, in order: CDR3 protein, CDR3 DNA, V gene, J gene, D gene, clone size. The D gene is left open where the match is weak. Expanded clones get a size class; other rows say once, few or many, or leave the size out.

CASSFGEGPAETQYF	TGCGCCAGCAGCTTTGGGGAGGGTCCCGCGGAGACCCAGTACTTC	TRBV5-1	TRBJ2-5	TRBD2	-
CAGGWGIQETQYF	TGTGCCGGTGGCTGGGGGATCCAAGAGACCCAGTACTTC	TRBV30	TRBJ2-5	-	-
CASSEVTLTETQYF	TGTGCCAGCAGTGAAGTGACGTTAACCGAGACCCAGTACTTC	TRBV2	TRBJ2-5	-	few
CASSLLASENTDTQYF	TGTGCCAGCAGCTTGCTAGCTAGCGAAAACACAGATACGCAGTATTTT	TRBV5-5	TRBJ2-3	-	-
CASGGLGYGYTF	TGTGCCAGCGGGGGCCTTGGATATGGCTACACCTTC	TRBV4-2	TRBJ1-2	-	-
CASSTILTGGGTYEQYF	TGCGCCAGCAGTACAATATTGACAGGGGGCGGTACCTACGAGCAGTACTTC	TRBV5-1	TRBJ2-7	TRBD1	-
CASSFRDRNTEAFF	TGTGCCAGCAGCTTTCGGGACAGGAACACTGAAGCTTTCTTT	TRBV11-2	TRBJ1-1	TRBD1	-
CATATPRLGHQTADTQYF	TGTGCCACCGCAACGCCGAGGCTCGGACACCAGACCGCAGATACGCAGTATTTT	TRBV27	TRBJ2-3	-	-
CASSEGGYGTTYEQYF	TGTGCCAGCAGTGAGGGAGGGTACGGGACTACCTACGAGCAGTACTTC	TRBV6-1	TRBJ2-7	TRBD2	few
CSVTLEPTRQGARETQYF	TGCAGCGTTACTCTTGAGCCTACCCGACAGGGGGCACGGGAGACCCAGTACTTC	TRBV29-1	TRBJ2-5	TRBD1	-
CASSFGGQGIFNYGYTF	TGTGCCAGCAGTTTTGGGGGACAGGGAATATTTAACTATGGCTACACCTTC	TRBV12-3/TRBV12-4	TRBJ1-2	TRBD1	-
CATTGGDGPEAFF	TGTGCCACGACAGGGGGCGACGGGCCTGAAGCTTTCTTT	TRBV10-3	TRBJ1-1	TRBD1	-
CASSFQQKGYTF	TGTGCCAGCAGCTTTCAACAGAAGGGCTACACCTTC	TRBV7-9	TRBJ1-2	-	-
CASSWTADYEQYF	TGCGCCAGCAGCTGGACGGCTGACTACGAGCAGTACTTC	TRBV5-1	TRBJ2-7	-	-
CASSPGLAVANEQFF	TGCGCCAGCAGCCCGGGACTAGCAGTCGCGAATGAGCAGTTCTTC	TRBV4-1	TRBJ2-1	TRBD2	few
CASSLADRKETQYF	TGTGCCAGCAGTTTAGCGGACAGAAAAGAGACCCAGTACTTC	TRBV12-3/TRBV12-4	TRBJ2-5	-	once
CASSQATLHGDTQYF	TGTGCCAGCAGCCAAGCAACCCTCCACGGAGATACGCAGTATTTT	TRBV4-2	TRBJ2-3	-	many
CASSRLGVQETQYF	TGTGCCAGCAGTCGACTCGGGGTCCAAGAGACCCAGTACTTC	TRBV27	TRBJ2-5	-	few
CTSSFTGQETQYF	TGTACCAGCAGCTTCACAGGGCAAGAGACCCAGTACTTC	TRBV7-6	TRBJ2-5	-	-
CASSLTPDRRYNEQFF	TGTGCCAGCAGTTTGACCCCGGACAGGCGGTACAATGAGCAGTTCTTC	TRBV28	TRBJ2-1	TRBD1	-
CASSQGQGSYGYTF	TGCGCCAGCAGCCAAGGGCAGGGTAGCTATGGCTACACCTTC	TRBV3-1	TRBJ1-2	-	many
CASSQDGGSQQYF	TGCGCCAGCAGCCAAGACGGAGGGAGTCAGCAGTATTTT	TRBV4-1	TRBJ2-3	-	few
CASSPLYGVETQYF	TGTGCCAGCAGTCCTCTATATGGGGTAGAGACCCAGTACTTC	TRBV6-6	TRBJ2-5	-	-
CASSLGAGSDGYTF	TGCGCCAGCAGCTTGGGGGCAGGCTCGGATGGCTACACCTTC	TRBV5-1	TRBJ1-2	-	few
CASSLGGTTDTQYF	TGTGCCAGCAGCCTGGGGGGGACCACAGATACGCAGTATTTT	TRBV5-1	TRBJ2-3	TRBD2	many
CSASPRISGGTEAFF	TGCAGTGCTAGCCCAAGGATTTCGGGAGGGACTGAAGCTTTCTTT	TRBV20-1	TRBJ1-1	-	-
CASSLDPRGYEQYF	TGTGCCAGCAGTCTGGATCCACGGGGCTACGAGCAGTACTTC	TRBV28	TRBJ2-7	-	-
CASSVGTRQGSNKQFF	TGTGCCAGCAGCGTAGGGACGAGACAGGGGAGTAATAAGCAGTTCTTC	TRBV9	TRBJ2-1	TRBD1	once
CSVYNDRALYGYTF	TGCAGCGTTTACAACGACAGGGCTTTGTATGGCTACACCTTC	TRBV29-1	TRBJ1-2	TRBD1	-
CASSVGLMGSTADTQYF	TGTGCCAGCAGCGTAGGTCTAATGGGGTCTACCGCAGATACGCAGTATTTT	TRBV9	TRBJ2-3	-	once
CSARDLRIEQFF	TGCAGTGCTAGAGATCTAAGGATTGAGCAGTTCTTC	TRBV20-1	TRBJ2-1	-	-
CASSPNTGELFF	TGTGCCAGCAGCCCGAACACCGGGGAGCTGTTTTTT	TRBV7-3	TRBJ2-2	-	many
CASSQGQEGIGYEQYF	TGTGCCAGCAGCCAAGGACAGGAGGGAATCGGGTACGAGCAGTACTTC	TRBV4-2	TRBJ2-7	-	-
CASSITSGFSYEQYF	TGCGCCAGCAGCATAACTAGCGGGTTTTCCTACGAGCAGTACTTC	TRBV5-1	TRBJ2-7	TRBD2	few
CASSLAHEGYEQYF	TGTGCCAGCAGCCTCGCTCACGAGGGCTACGAGCAGTACTTC	TRBV3-1	TRBJ2-7	-	few
CSARDSRRTSTYEQYF	TGCAGTGCTAGAGATAGCCGGAGGACATCGACCTACGAGCAGTACTTC	TRBV20-1	TRBJ2-7	-	many
CSALSASRNNEQFF	TGCAGTGCTTTATCTGCTAGCCGGAACAATGAGCAGTTCTTC	TRBV20-1	TRBJ2-1	-	-
CASSQGYPNLSYEQYF	TGTGCCAGCAGCCAAGGTTATCCAAACCTCTCCTACGAGCAGTACTTC	TRBV4-2	TRBJ2-7	-	-
CASSGTGLHEQYF	TGTGCCAGCAGCGGGACAGGGCTACACGAGCAGTACTTC	TRBV9	TRBJ2-7	TRBD1	few
CASSQDSAGGGYSPLHF	TGTGCCAGCAGCCAAGATTCGGCAGGGGGAGGATATTCACCCCTCCACTTT	TRBV3-1	TRBJ1-6	TRBD1	-
CSELSATSGLTDTQYF	TGCAGTGAGTTGAGTGCGACTAGCGGCCTCACAGATACGCAGTATTTT	TRBV20-1	TRBJ2-3	TRBD2	few
CASSLDLGGGSYNEQFF	TGCGCCAGCAGCTTGGATCTGGGGGGAGGCTCCTACAATGAGCAGTTCTTC	TRBV5-1	TRBJ2-1	-	few
CATQGARGTGELFF	TGCGCCACACAGGGGGCGCGGGGCACCGGGGAGCTGTTTTTT	TRBV5-1	TRBJ2-2	TRBD1	-
CASSFGPGGTEAFF	-	TRBV7-9	TRBJ1-1	-	-
CASNQGPKKTYNEQFF	TGCGCCAGCAACCAAGGGCCTAAGAAAACCTACAATGAGCAGTTCTTC	TRBV4-1	TRBJ2-1	-	-